The clone carrying this T cell receptor beta chain has only a few counts. This specimen comes from a study of molecular identifiers for immune sequencing clone quantification. As previously described, bulk TCR libraries were made using listed TCR primers. TCRdb called the PCR reads again in MiXCR, with one record for every CDR3 protein. The table has about 330,000 distinct CDR3 sequences, 24% seen once. V was cut by 0 bases and J by 6 bases, with 9 bases left in between. The CDR3 is made up of 14 amino acids. CDR1 is MNHNY, CDR2 SVGAGI, per germline (reference sequence). The chain joins TRBV6-6 to TRBJ2-1; D is perhaps TRBD1 (5 bases). Sequencing used naive CD8+ T cells from blood, with Jurkat cell RNA spiked in. Described subset: FACS-sorted CD8+CD4-CCR7+CD45RA+ naive T cells. This clonotype was sampled from a human donor in good health. Some libraries in this study had Jurkat cell RNA spiked in. For the CDR3, the DNA is TGTGCCAGCAGTTACTCGACCAGGGCCAATGAGCAGTTCTTC. It is translated as CASSYSTRANEQFF.